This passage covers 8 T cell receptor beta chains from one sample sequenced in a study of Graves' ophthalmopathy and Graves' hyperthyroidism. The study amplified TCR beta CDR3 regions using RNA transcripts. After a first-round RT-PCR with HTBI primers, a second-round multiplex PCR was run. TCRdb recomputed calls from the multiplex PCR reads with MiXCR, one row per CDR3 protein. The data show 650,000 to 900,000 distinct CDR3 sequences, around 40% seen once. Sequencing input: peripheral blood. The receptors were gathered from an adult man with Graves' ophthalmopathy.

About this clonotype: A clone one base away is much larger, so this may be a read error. DNA for the CDR3: TGTGCCAGCATCGTAGACGCATACGATGGCTACACCTTC. Translated, it gives CASIVDAYDGYTF. The rearrangement links TRBV9 to TRBJ1-2; no definite D call. Germline values: CDR1 SGDLS, CDR2 YYNGEE. The CDR3 totals 13 residues.

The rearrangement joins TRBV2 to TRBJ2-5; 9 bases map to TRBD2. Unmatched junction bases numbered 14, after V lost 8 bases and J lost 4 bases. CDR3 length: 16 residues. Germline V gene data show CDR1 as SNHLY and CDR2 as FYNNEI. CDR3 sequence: CASLAFSGGNGETQYF. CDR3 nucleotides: TGTGCCAGCCTAGCCTTTAGCGGGGGTAATGGAGAGACCCAGTACTTC.

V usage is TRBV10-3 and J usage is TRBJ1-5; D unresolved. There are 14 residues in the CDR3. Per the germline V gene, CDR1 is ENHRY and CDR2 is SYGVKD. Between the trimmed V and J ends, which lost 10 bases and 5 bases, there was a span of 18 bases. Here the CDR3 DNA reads TGTGCCAGCAGGTCTAAGAGGGTCGATCAGCCCCAGCATTTT. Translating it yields CASRSKRVDQPQHF.

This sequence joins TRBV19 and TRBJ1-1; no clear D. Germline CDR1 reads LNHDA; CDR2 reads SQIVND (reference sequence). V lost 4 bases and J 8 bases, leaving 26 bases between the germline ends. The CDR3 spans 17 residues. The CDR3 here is CASSKLGRLRGAGEAFF. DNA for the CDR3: TGTGCCAGTAGTAAATTGGGCCGCCTTAGAGGTGCGGGAGAAGCTTTCTTT. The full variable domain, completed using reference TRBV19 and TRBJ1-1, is DGGITQSPKYLFRKEGQNVTLSCEQNLNHDAMYWYRQDPGQGLRLIYYSQIVNDFQKGDIAEGYSVSREKKESFPLTVTSAQKNPTAFYLCASSKLGRLRGAGEAFFGQGTRLTVV.

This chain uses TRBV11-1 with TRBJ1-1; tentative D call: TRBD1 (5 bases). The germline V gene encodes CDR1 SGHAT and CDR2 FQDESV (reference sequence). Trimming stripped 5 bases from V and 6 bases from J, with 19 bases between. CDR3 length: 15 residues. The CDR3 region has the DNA TGTGCCAGCAGCCCTATAGGACAACCCAACCCTGAAGCTTTCTTT. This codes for CASSPIGQPNPEAFF.

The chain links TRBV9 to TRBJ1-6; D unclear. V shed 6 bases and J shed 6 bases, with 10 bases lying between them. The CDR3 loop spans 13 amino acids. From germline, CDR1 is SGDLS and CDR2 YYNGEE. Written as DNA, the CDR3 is TGTGCCAGCAACCCCGAACCTAATTCACCCCTCCACTTT. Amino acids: CASNPEPNSPLHF.

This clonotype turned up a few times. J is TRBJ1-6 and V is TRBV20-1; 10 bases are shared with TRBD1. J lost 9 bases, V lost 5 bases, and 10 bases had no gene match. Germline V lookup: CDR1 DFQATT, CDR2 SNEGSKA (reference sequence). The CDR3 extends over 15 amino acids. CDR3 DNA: TGCAGTGCTTTGACAGGGGGCACGTCAGGTTCACCCCTCCACTTT. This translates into CSALTGGTSGSPLHF.

CDR3 in amino acids: CAISYNRDRMSGANVLTF. The CDR3 DNA reads TGTGCCATCAGTTACAACAGGGATAGGATGTCTGGGGCCAACGTCCTGACTTTC. This chain connects TRBV10-3 to TRBJ2-6; tentative D call: TRBD1 (6 bases). The CDR3 consists of 18 residues. Germline V gene lookup returns CDR1 ENHRY and CDR2 SYGVKD. Trimming removed 5 bases at V and 1 base at J, with 18 bases between.